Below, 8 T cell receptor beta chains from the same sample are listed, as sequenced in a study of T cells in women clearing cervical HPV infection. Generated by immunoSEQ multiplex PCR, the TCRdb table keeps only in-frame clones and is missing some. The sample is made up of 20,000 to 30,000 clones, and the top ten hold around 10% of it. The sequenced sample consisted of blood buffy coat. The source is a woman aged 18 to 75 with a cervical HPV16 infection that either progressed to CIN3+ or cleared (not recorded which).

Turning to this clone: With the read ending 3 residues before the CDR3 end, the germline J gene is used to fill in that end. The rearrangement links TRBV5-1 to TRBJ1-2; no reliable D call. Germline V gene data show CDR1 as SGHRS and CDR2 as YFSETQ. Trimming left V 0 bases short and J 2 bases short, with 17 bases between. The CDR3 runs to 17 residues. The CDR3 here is CASSLDNVRALNYGYTF. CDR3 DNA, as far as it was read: TGCGCCAGCAGCTTGGATAATGTGAGGGCCCTCAACTATGGC.

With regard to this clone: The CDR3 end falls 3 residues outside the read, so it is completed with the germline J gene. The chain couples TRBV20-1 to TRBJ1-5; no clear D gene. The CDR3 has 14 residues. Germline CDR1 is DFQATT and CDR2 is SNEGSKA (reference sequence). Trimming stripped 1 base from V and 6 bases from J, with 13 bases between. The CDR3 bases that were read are TGCAGTGCTAGAGGACCGAAGGCGGGTCAGCCC. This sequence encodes CSARGPKAGQP. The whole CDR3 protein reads CSARGPKAGQPQHF.

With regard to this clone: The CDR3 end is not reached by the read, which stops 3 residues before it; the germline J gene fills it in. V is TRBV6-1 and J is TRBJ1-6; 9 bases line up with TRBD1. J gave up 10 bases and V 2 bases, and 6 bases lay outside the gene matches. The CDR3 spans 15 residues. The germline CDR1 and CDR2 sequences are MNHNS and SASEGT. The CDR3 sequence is CASSEWDRAESPLHF. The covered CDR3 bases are TGTGCCAGCAGTGAATGGGACAGGGCAGAATCACCC.

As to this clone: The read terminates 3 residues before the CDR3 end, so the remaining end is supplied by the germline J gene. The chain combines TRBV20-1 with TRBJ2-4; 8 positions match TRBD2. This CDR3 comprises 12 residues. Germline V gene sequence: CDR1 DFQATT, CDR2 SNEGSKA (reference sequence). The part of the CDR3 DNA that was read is TGCAGTGCTAGTGCTTCACTAGCGGAT. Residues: CSASASLAD. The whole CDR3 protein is CSASASLADQYF.

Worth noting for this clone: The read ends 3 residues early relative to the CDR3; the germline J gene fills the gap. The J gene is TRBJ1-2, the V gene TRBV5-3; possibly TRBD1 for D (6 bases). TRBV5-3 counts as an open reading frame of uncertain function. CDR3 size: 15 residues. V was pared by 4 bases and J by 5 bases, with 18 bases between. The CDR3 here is CARSPHTGIFYGYTF. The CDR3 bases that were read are TGTGCCAGAAGCCCCCACACAGGGATTTTTTATGGC.

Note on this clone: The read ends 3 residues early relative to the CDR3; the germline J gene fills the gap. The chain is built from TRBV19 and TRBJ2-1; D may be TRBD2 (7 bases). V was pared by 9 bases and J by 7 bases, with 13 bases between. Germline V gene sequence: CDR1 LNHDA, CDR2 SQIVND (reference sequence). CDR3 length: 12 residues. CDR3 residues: CASGGLRNEQFF. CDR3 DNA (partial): TGTGCCAGCGGGGGGCTGCGGAATGAG.

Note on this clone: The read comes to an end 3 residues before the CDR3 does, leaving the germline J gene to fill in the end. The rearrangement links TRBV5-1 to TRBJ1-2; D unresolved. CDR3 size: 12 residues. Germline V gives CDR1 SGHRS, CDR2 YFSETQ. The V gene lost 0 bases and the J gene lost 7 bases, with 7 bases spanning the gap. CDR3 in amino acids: CASSLESGGYTF. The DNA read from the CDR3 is TGCGCCAGCAGCTTGGAGTCCGGTGGC.

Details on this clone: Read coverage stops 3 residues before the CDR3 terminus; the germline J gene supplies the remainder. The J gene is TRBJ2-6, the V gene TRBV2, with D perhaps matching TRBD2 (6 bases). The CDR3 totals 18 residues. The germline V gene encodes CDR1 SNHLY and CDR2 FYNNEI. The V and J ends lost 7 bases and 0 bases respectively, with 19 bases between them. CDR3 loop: CASKKQGRGFSGANVLTF. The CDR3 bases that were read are TGTGCCAGCAAGAAACAAGGGCGGGGTTTCTCTGGGGCCAACGTC.